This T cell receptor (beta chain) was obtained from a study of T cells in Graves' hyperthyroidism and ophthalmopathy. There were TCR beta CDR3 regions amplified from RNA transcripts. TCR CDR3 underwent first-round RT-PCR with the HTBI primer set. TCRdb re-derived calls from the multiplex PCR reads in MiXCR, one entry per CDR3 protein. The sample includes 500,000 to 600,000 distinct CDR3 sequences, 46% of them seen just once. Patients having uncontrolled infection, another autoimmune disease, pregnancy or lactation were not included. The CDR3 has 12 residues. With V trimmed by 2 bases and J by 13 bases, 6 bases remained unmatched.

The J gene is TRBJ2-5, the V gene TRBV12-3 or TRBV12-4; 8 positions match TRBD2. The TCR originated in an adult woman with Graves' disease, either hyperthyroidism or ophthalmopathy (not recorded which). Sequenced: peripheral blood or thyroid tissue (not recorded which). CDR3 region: CASSLRGGPPYF. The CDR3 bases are TGTGCCAGCAGTTTACGGGGGGGGCCCCCGTACTTC.